This T cell receptor (beta chain) was sequenced for a study of blood T cell repertoires in COVID-19. Study-wide background: The United States, Italy and Spain supplied acute and convalescent COVID-19 samples. T cells, B-cell-depleted T cells, or PBMCs supplied cDNA or gDNA.

V was clipped by 6 bases and J by 14 bases; unmatched bases: 7. The CDR3 loop spans 11 amino acids. The V gene's germline CDR1 is DFQATT and CDR2 SNEGSKA (reference sequence). In the authors' workflow: Amplification with reference gene primers provided the estimates of nucleated cell counts. Using immunoSEQ multiplex PCR, the repertoire was profiled, and TCRdb retains in-frame clones only, with some absent. The D gene and trimming were derived from the DNA, and the V and J assignments and clone size from that table. The sample yields over 200,000 clones, 88% seen once. This receptor was obtained from a man in his sixties who had recovered from COVID-19. Sequencing was done on a sample of peripheral blood. The rearrangement joins TRBV20-1 to TRBJ1-6, with 7 bases fitting TRBD1. The CDR3 nucleotides are TGCAGTGCACCGGGACAGCGCGCCCTCCACTTT. This encodes CSAPGQRALHF.